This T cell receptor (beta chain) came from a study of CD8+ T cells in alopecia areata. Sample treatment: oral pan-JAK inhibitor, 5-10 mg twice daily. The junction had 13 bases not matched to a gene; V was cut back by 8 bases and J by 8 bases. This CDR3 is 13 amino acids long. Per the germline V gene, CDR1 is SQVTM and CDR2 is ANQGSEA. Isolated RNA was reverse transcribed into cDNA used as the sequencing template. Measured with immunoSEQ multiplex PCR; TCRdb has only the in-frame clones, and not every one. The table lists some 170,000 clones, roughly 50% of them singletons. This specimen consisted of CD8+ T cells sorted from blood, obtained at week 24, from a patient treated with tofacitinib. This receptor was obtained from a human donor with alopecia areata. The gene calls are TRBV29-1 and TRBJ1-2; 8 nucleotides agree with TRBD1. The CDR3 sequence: CSLNLGQGNGYTF. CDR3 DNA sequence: TGCAGCTTAAACCTAGGACAGGGAAACGGCTACACCTTC.